This T cell receptor beta chain was captured by sequencing in a study of blood T cells in healthy people across ages. For this clonotype: Its specificity is not known.

A second PCR, run for about 7 to 12 cycles, used a sample-barcoded 5' primer plus a J-beta primer mix. Each cDNA molecule, via a template-switch adaptor with 12 random nucleotides, was tagged. Using its own MiXCR run on the 5' RACE reads, TCRdb lists one record per CDR3 protein. The repertoire holds 700,000 to 850,000 distinct CDR3 sequences, with around 36% as singletons. The study's findings and limits: Roughly linear declines in TCR beta diversity per million T cells occurred with age.

The specimen sequenced was blood. The sequence derives from a man younger than 35 in good health.

CDR3 in DNA: TGTGCCAGCAGCCCAGGGGATAGGATAGAGACCCAGTACTTC. Translation: CASSPGDRIETQYF. This rearrangement joins TRBV27 to TRBJ2-4, with D tentatively TRBD1 (6 bases). The DNA end lines up better with TRBJ2-5; the J call may be wrong. The CDR3 has 14 amino acids. From germline, CDR1 is MNHEY and CDR2 SMNVEV (reference sequence).